The next 3 T cell receptor beta chains were all read from a single sample in a study of identifying expanded T cells in peripheral blood. The method was immunoSEQ multiplex PCR; TCRdb's version includes in-frame clones alone and lacks a portion of them. The sample has over 90,000 clones, approximately 90% seen once. Sequenced material: blood. The receptor source for this set is a person between 18 and 70 years old in good health.

The V gene is TRBV6-1, the J gene TRBJ1-4, with TRBD1 as a possible D gene (6 bases). The CDR3 length is 14 residues. Trimming left V 8 bases short and J 7 bases short, with 17 bases between. In germline, CDR1 is MNHNS, CDR2 SASEGT. In nucleotides, the CDR3 is TGTGCCAGCCGGGACACCCGGGCGGTTGAAAAACTGTTTTTT. Its translation is CASRDTRAVEKLFF.

The chain has TRBV7-6 and TRBJ2-7, with 10 nucleotides matching TRBD1. CDR1 SGHVS and CDR2 FNYEAQ come from the germline V gene. Trimming removed 5 bases from V and 5 bases from J; junction bases left unmatched: 3. The CDR3 runs to 13 residues. CDR3 nucleotide sequence: TGTGCCAGCAGCAGCGGGACAGGGGACGAGCAGTACTTC. It yields the protein CASSSGTGDEQYF.

The chain recombines TRBV21-1 with TRBJ2-3. TRBV21-1 is classified as a pseudogene. The CDR3 is made up of 17 amino acids. DNA for the CDR3: TGTGCCAGCAGCAAAGCGTCCCGGGGCAAGAGCACAGATACGCAGTATTTT. Its protein product is CASSKASRGKSTDTQYF.